The TCR beta chain described here comes from a study of molecular identifiers for immune sequencing clone quantification. V shed 6 bases, J shed 4 bases, and the junction held 4 bases outside the gene matches. CDR1 and CDR2 (germline): SGHRS, YFSETQ. This CDR3 comprises 12 residues. Naive CD8 T cells were picked out by sorting for CD8+CD4-CCR7+CD45RA+. TCRdb fed the PCR reads into MiXCR, producing one record per CDR3 protein. Of some 680,000 distinct CDR3 sequences listed, 25% are singletons. A word on this clonotype: Its cognate antigen is unknown.

Study observations and caveats: More than 97% of effector molecules, versus under 1% of naive-cell molecules, belonged to clones above 20 RNA copies.

The sequenced sample was naive CD8+ T cells from blood, with Jurkat cell RNA spiked in. Noted subset: FACS-sorted CD8+CD4-CCR7+CD45RA+ naive T cells. This TCR was sampled from a human donor in good health. Some libraries in this study had Jurkat cell RNA spiked in. The rearrangement uses TRBV5-1 and TRBJ2-7; 7 nucleotides match TRBD1. CDR3 sequence: CASTGTDYEQYF. The CDR3 DNA reads TGCGCCAGCACCGGGACAGATTACGAGCAGTACTTC.